This T cell receptor (beta chain) was obtained from a study of blood T cell repertoires in COVID-19. Original processing notes: Nucleated cell counts were estimated from reference gene primer amplification. Using immunoSEQ multiplex PCR, the repertoire was profiled, and TCRdb retains in-frame clones only, with some absent. Clone size and the V and J calls come from that table; the DNA yielded D and trimming. This sample has 140,000 to 150,000 clones; 75% to 85% occur once, and the top ten carry about 3.9%. V trimming: 4 bases; J trimming: 4 bases; junction bases outside the gene matches: 4. The CDR3 is made up of 14 amino acids. The germline gives CDR1 SGHVS, CDR2 FQNEAQ.

The chain is built from TRBV7-8 and TRBJ2-3; 8 nucleotides match TRBD1. The source is a man in his fifties or sixties with acute or convalescent COVID-19. Sequencing was done on a sample of peripheral blood. The CDR3 DNA reads as TGTGCCAGCAGCTCTCAGGGGGCCTCAGATACGCAGTATTTT. As protein: CASSSQGASDTQYF. The entire variable domain, with the rest obtained from reference TRBV7-8 and TRBJ2-3, is as follows: GAGVSQSPRYKVAKRGQDVALRCDPISGHVSLFWYQQALGQGPEFLTYFQNEAQLDKSGLPSDRFFAERPEGSVSTLKIQRTQQEDSAVYLCASSSQGASDTQYFGPGTRLTVL.